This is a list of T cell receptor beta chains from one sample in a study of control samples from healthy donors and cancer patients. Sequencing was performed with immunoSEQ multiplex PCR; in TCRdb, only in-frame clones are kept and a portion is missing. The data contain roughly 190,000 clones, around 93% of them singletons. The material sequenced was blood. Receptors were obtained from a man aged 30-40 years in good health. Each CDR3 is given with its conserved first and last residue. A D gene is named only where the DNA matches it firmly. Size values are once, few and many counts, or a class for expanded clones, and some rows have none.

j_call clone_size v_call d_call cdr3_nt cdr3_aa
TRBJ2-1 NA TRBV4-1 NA TGCGCCAGCAGCCTCGCGGGGCACTTCAATGAGCAGTTCTTC CASSLAGHFNEQFF
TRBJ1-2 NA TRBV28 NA TGTGCCAGCAGTTTACTCCGTCCGGACTATGGCTACACCTTC CASSLLRPDYGYTF
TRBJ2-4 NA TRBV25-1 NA TGTGCCAGCAGTGGGGGGGGCAACATTCAGTACTTC CASSGGGNIQYF
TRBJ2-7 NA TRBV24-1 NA TGTGCCACCAGTGATTTGCACGAGCAGTACTTC CATSDLHEQYF
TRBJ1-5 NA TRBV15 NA TGTGCCACCAGCCCCGACAGGATCTTCAATCAGCCCCAGCATTTT CATSPDRIFNQPQHF
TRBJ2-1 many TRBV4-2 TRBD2 TGTGCCAGCAGCCAAGAGGGCGGGGGGGCCTACAATGAGCAGTTCTTC CASSQEGGGAYNEQFF
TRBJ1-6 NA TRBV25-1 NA TGTGCCAGCAGTGAATCCGGGTATTCACCCCTCCACTTT CASSESGYSPLHF
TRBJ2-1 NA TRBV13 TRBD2 TGTGCCAGCAGCTCGGGACTAGCGGGGGGGCACCTTCCCTACAATGAGCAGTTCTTC CASSSGLAGGHLPYNEQFF
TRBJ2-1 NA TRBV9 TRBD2 TGTGCCAGCACCCGCGGGGGGGCCAGGAATGAGCAGTTCTTC CASTRGGARNEQFF
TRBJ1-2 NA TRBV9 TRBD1 TGTGCCAGCAGCCCTCAGACAGGGGCCGGCTACACCTTC CASSPQTGAGYTF
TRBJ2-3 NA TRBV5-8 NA TGTGCCAGCAGCTCCGTTGGGGGGCACACAGATACGCAGTATTTT CASSSVGGHTDTQYF
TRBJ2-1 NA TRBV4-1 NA TGCGCCAGCAGCCAAGTACCCCAAGGGACAAACTACAATGAGCAGTTCTTC CASSQVPQGTNYNEQFF
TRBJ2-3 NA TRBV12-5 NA TGTGCTAGTGATTTGGTACGAGGCGGGGTAGGGAAAGATACGCAGTATTTT CASDLVRGGVGKDTQYF
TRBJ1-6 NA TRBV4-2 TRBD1 TGTGCCAGCAGCCGATCGACAGGGGAAGTTAATTCACCCCTCCACTTT CASSRSTGEVNSPLHF
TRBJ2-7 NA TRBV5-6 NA TGTGCCAGCAGAAGGGCGATATCAAGCTACGAGCAGTACTTC CASRRAISSYEQYF
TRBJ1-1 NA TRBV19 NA TGTGCCAGTAGATGGGGGGAGGTTGGCACTGAAGCTTTCTTT CASRWGEVGTEAFF